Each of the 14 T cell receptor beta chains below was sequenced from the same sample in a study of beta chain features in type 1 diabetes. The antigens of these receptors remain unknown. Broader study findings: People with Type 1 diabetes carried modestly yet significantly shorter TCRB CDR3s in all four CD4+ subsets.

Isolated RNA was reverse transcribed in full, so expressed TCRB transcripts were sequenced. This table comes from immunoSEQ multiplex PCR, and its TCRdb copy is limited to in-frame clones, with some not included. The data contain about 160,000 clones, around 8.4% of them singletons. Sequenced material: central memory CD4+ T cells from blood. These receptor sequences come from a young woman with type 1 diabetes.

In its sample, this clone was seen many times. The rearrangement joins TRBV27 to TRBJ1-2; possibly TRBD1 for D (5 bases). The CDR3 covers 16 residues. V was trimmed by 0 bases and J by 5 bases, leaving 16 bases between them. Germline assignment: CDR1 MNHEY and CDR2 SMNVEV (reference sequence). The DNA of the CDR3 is TGTGCCAGCAGTTTATCCCCCACAGGCCCAGGGTATGGCTACACCTTC. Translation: CASSLSPTGPGYGYTF.

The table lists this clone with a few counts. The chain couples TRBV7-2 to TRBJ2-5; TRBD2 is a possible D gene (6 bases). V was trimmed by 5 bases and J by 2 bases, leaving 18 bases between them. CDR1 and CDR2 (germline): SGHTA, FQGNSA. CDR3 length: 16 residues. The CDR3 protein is CASSPSGTRDQETQYF. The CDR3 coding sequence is TGTGCCAGCAGCCCATCCGGGACTCGAGATCAAGAGACCCAGTACTTC. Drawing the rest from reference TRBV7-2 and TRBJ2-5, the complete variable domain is GAGVSQSPSNKVTEKGKDVELRCDPISGHTALYWYRQSLGQGLEFLIYFQGNSAPDKSGLPSDRFSAERTGGSVSTLTIQRTQQEDSAVYLCASSPSGTRDQETQYFGPGTRLLVL.

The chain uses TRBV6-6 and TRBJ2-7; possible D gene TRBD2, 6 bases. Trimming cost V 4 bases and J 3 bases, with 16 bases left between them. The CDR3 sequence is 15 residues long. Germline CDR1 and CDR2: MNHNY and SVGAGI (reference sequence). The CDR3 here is CASSSGDWGVYEQYF. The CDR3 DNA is TGTGCCAGCAGTTCCGGGGATTGGGGGGTCTACGAGCAGTACTTC.

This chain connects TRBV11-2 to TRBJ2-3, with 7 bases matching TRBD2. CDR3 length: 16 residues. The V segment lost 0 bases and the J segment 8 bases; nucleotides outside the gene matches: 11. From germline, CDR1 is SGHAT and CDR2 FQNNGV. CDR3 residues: CASSLEGSGRAATQYF. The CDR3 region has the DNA TGTGCCAGCAGCTTAGAGGGTAGCGGGCGGGCGGCTACGCAGTATTTT.

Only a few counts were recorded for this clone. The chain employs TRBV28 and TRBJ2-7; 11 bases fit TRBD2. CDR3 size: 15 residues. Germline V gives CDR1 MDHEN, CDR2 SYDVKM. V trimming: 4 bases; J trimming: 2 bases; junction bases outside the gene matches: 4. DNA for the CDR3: TGTGCCAGCAGTTCCCCGACTAGCGGGACCTACGAGCAGTACTTC. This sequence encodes CASSSPTSGTYEQYF.

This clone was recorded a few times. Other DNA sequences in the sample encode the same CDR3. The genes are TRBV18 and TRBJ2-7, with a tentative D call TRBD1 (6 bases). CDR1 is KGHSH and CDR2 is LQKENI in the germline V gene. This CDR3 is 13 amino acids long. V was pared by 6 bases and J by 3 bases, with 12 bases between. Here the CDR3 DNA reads TGTGCCAGCTCTCCGCAGGGGAACTACGAGCAGTACTTC. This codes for CASSPQGNYEQYF. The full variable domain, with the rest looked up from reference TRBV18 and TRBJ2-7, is NAGVMQNPRHLVRRRGQEARLRCSPMKGHSHVYWYRQLPEEGLKFMVYLQKENIIDESGMPKERFSAEFPKEGPSILRIQQVVRGDSAAYFCASSPQGNYEQYFGPGTRLTVT.

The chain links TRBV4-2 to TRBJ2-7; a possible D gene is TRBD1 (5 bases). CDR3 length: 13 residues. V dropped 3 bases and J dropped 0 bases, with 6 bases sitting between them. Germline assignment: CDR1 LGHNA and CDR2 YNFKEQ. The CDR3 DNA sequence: TGTGCCAGCAGCCACGACAGCTCCTACGAGCAGTACTTC. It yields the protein CASSHDSSYEQYF.

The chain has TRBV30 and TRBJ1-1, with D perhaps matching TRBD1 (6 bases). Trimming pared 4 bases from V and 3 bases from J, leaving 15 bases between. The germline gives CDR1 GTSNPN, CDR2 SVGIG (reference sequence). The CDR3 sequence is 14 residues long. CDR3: CAWTRGIGDTEAFF. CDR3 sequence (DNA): TGTGCCTGGACCAGGGGAATAGGGGACACTGAAGCTTTCTTT.

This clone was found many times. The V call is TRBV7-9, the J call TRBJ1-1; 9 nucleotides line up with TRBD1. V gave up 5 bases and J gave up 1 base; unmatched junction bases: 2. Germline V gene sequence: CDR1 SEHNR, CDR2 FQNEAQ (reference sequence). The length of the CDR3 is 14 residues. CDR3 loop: CASSLQGANTEAFF. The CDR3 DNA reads TGTGCCAGCAGCCTACAGGGGGCGAACACTGAAGCTTTCTTT. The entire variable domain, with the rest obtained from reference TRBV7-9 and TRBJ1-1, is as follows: DTGVSQNPRHKITKRGQNVTFRCDPISEHNRLYWYRQTLGQGPEFLTYFQNEAQLEKSRLLSDRFSAERPKGSFSTLEIQRTEQGDSAMYLCASSLQGANTEAFFGQGTRLTVV.

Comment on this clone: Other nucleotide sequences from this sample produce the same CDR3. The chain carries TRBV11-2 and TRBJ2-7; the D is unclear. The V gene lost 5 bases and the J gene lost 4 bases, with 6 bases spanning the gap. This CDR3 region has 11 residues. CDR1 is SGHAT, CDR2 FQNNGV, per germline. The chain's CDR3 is CASSRAYEQYF. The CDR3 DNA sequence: TGTGCCAGCAGCCGCGCTTACGAGCAGTACTTC.

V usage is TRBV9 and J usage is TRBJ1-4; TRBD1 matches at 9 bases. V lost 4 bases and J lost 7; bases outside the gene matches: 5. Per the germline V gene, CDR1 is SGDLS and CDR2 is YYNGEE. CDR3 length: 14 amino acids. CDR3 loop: CASSIGTGLEKLFF. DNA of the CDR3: TGTGCCAGCAGCATCGGGACAGGGCTTGAAAAACTGTTTTTT.

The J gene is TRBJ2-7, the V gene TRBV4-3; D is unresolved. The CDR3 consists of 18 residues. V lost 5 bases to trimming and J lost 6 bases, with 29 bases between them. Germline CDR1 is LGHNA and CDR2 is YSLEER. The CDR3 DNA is TGCGCCAGCAGCGCGGATTCGATATTTCCGATTAGTATTTCCGAGCAGTACTTC. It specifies CASSADSIFPISISEQYF.

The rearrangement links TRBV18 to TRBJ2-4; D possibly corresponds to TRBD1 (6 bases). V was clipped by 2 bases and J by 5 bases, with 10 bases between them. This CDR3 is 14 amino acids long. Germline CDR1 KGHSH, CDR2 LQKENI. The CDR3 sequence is CASSPTGFENIQYF. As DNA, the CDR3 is TGTGCCAGCTCACCAACAGGGTTCGAAAACATTCAGTACTTC. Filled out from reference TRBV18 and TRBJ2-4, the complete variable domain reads NAGVMQNPRHLVRRRGQEARLRCSPMKGHSHVYWYRQLPEEGLKFMVYLQKENIIDESGMPKERFSAEFPKEGPSILRIQQVVRGDSAAYFCASSPTGFENIQYFGAGTRLSVL.

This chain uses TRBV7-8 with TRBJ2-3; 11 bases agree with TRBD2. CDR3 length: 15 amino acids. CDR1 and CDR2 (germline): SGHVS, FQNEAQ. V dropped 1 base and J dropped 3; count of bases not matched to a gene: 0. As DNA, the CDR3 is TGTGCCAGCAGCTTAGGACTAGCGGGGACAGATACGCAGTATTTT. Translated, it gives CASSLGLAGTDTQYF.